The 10 T cell receptor beta chains in this list originate from one sample, sequenced in a study of CD8 T cell repertoires and HIV-1 epitope variants. The antigens of these receptors remain unknown. Produced via immunoSEQ multiplex PCR; TCRdb's table is partial and in-frame only. The repertoire holds about 5,300 clones, roughly three fifths seen once, with less than 45% in the top ten. What was sequenced was cultured CD8+ T cells derived from PBMCs. The receptors here all came from a male donor with HIV.

In its sample, this clone was seen once. The chain employs TRBV7-9 and TRBJ2-1; 7 bases are a match to TRBD1. Trimming removed 3 bases from V and 8 bases from J; junction bases left unmatched: 10. The CDR3 covers 15 residues. Germline V gene data show CDR1 as SEHNR and CDR2 as FQNEAQ (reference sequence). The CDR3 DNA is TGTGCCAGCAGCTTCCCCTTAGGGGGCCTAGATGAGCAGTTCTTC. It specifies CASSFPLGGLDEQFF.

The chain recombines TRBV7-6 with TRBJ2-7, with D perhaps matching TRBD2 (6 bases). The CDR3 loop spans 17 amino acids. The V end was cut by 6 bases, the J end by 0 bases, with 21 bases between. The V gene's germline CDR1 is SGHVS and CDR2 FNYEAQ. The CDR3 here is CASSLLASVMSSYEQYF. The CDR3 DNA sequence: TGTGCCAGCAGTTTACTGGCTAGCGTTATGAGCTCCTACGAGCAGTACTTC.

The chain joins TRBV19 to TRBJ1-1; D is unclear. The CDR3 contains 14 residues. Per germline, CDR1 LNHDA and CDR2 SQIVND (reference sequence). V was clipped by 3 bases and J by 4 bases, with 12 bases between them. The CDR3: CASSILRGGTEAFF. The CDR3, as DNA: TGTGCCAGTAGTATCCTGCGCGGTGGCACTGAAGCTTTCTTT.

V usage is TRBV2 and J usage is TRBJ2-7, with no clear D. Deletions cut 1 base from V and 4 bases from J, with 8 bases between. The CDR3 contains 13 residues. Germline V gene lookup returns CDR1 SNHLY and CDR2 FYNNEI. CDR3 in DNA: TGTGCCAGCAGTGAAGAGGCGTTATACGAGCAGTACTTC. The encoded protein is CASSEEALYEQYF.

The rearrangement joins TRBV2 to TRBJ2-7; TRBD2 might be the D (7 bases). This CDR3 has 16 amino acids. Germline V gene data show CDR1 as SNHLY and CDR2 as FYNNEI. With 6 bases removed from V and 2 bases from J, the gap between germline ends came to 20 bases. The CDR3 DNA reads TGTGCCAGCAGGGGGGTGCGTCGGGGGGCTGCCTACGAGCAGTACTTC. Translating gives CASRGVRRGAAYEQYF.

The V and J genes are TRBV28 and TRBJ2-1, with TRBD2 matching over 8 bases. This CDR3 spans 16 amino acids. With 4 bases clipped from V and 8 bases from J, the junction kept 13 bases outside the gene matches. Germline values: CDR1 MDHEN, CDR2 SYDVKM. The CDR3 spells CASSSEPQREKDEQFF. CDR3 bases: TGTGCCAGCAGTTCGGAACCCCAGCGGGAGAAGGATGAGCAGTTCTTC. The whole variable domain, remainder taken from reference TRBV28 and TRBJ2-1, is DVKVTQSSRYLVKRTGEKVFLECVQDMDHENMFWYRQDPGLGLRLIYFSYDVKMKEKGDIPEGYSVSREKKERFSLILESASTNQTSMYLCASSSEPQREKDEQFFGPGTRLTVL.

The chain couples TRBV6-1 to TRBJ1-1; the match to TRBD1 covers 10 bases. This CDR3 spans 15 amino acids. J lost 2 bases, V lost 6 bases, and 6 bases had no gene match. Germline V gene sequence: CDR1 MNHNS, CDR2 SASEGT. CDR3: CASRAGTGANTEAFF. The CDR3 DNA reads TGTGCCAGCAGAGCCGGGACAGGGGCCAACACTGAAGCTTTCTTT.

The chain links TRBV5-6 to TRBJ1-1; D is unclear. This CDR3 region has 12 residues. Per the germline V gene, CDR1 is SGHDT and CDR2 is YYEEEE. V lost 0 bases, J lost 3 bases, and 3 bases lay in between. The CDR3 DNA sequence: TGTGCCAGCAGCTTGGGAGACACTGAAGCTTTCTTT. This encodes CASSLGDTEAFF. Full variable domain (outside the CDR3, taken from reference TRBV5-6 and TRBJ1-1): DAGVTQSPTHLIKTRGQQVTLRCSPKSGHDTVSWYQQALGQGPQFIFQYYEEEERQRGNFPDRFSGHQFPNYSSELNVNALLLGDSALYLCASSLGDTEAFFGQGTRLTVV.

This sequence joins TRBV13 and TRBJ2-5; D is undetermined. This CDR3 has 15 residues. V was cut by 0 bases and J by 4 bases, with 12 bases left in between. CDR1 is PRHDT, CDR2 FYEKMQ, per germline (reference sequence). The CDR3 loop is CASSLGALGIETQYF. Here the CDR3 DNA reads TGTGCCAGCAGCTTAGGAGCGTTAGGCATAGAGACCCAGTACTTC.

The J gene is TRBJ2-5, the V gene TRBV11-3; the D gene is possibly TRBD1 (8 bases). CDR3 size: 15 residues. V was pared by 2 bases and J by 2 bases, with 12 bases between. Germline V gene data show CDR1 as SGHNT and CDR2 as YENEEA. As DNA, the CDR3 is TGTGCCAGCAGCTTAACAGGGGGGGGTCAAGAGACCCAGTACTTC. Translated: CASSLTGGGQETQYF.